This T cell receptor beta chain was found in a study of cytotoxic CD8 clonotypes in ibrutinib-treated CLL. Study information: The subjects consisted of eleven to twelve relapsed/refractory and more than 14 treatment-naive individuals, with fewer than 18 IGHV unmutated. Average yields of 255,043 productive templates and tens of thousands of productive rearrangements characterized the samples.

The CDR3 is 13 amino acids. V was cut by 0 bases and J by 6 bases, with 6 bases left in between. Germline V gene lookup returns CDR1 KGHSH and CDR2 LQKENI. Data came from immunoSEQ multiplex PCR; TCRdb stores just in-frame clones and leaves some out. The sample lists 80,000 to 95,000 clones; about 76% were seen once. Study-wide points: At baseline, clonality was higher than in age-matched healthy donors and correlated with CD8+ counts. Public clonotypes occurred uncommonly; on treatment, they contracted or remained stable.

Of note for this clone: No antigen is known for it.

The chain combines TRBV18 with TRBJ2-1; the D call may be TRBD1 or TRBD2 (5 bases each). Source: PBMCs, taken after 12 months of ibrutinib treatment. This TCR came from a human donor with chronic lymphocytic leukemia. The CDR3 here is CASSPPGGNEQFF. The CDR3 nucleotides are TGTGCCAGCTCACCACCTGGGGGCAATGAGCAGTTCTTC.